This T cell receptor (beta chain) was sequenced in a study of cytotoxic CD8 clonotypes in ibrutinib-treated CLL. Some clones are missing from TCRdb's copy, which holds only in-frame ones; the method was immunoSEQ multiplex PCR. The sample consists of some 350,000 clones, roughly two thirds of them appearing once. Germline V gives CDR1 SEHNR, CDR2 FQNEAQ (reference sequence). Trimming pared 2 bases from V and 7 bases from J, leaving 14 bases between. The CDR3 extends over 14 amino acids. The TCR was taken from a human donor with chronic lymphocytic leukemia. The V and J genes are TRBV7-9 and TRBJ1-1, with unresolved D. The material was PBMCs, obtained after 36 months of ibrutinib treatment. CDR3 protein: CASSLFPRKNEAFF. The CDR3 DNA is TGTGCCAGCAGCTTATTCCCTCGAAAGAATGAAGCTTTCTTT.